This T cell receptor (beta chain) stems from a study of shared clonotypes between healthy human individuals (dated by TCRdb to about 2020). Concerning the study at large: The cohort comprised a couple of women and a few men aged 18 to 49 years. For each donor, CD4 naive and CD4 memory were each run on three plates, CD8 naive on two plates, and CD8 memory on one plate. The study deeply sequenced blood TCR repertoires of five healthy adults to estimate repertoire size and the extent of clonotype sharing between individuals. To increase sequencing depth and limit assay-specific biases, different laboratories used diverse techniques to prepare libraries and sequence TCR repertoires. Each donor's leukapheresis produced roughly between about 0.8 and 10 billion PBMCs.

CD8 naive samples were obtained by positive selection for CCR7 among CD45RO-negative cells, yielding a CD45RA+CCR7+ population from which TemRA cells were excluded. The donors were healthy, HIV-negative adults with no recently reported acute infections or vaccinations. Every donor was a Caucasian adult living in Nashville, Tennessee, USA. Blood was collected by leukapheresis, and PBMCs were isolated by Ficoll-Histopaque density gradient centrifugation and then cryopreserved in liquid nitrogen vapor phase. Purity and quantity of every magnetically sorted T cell population were checked by analytical flow cytometry. From each sorted fraction, genomic DNA was isolated and quantified by UV absorbance on a Nanodrop 2000c. The CDR3 spans 15 residues, from the cysteine through the phenylalanine. The sequence is cut down to CDR3 DNA, 45 bases in frame from base 1. The V end gives up 0 bases and the J end 4 bases, leaving 7 bases in the junction not matched to a gene. The germline V gene specifies SGHRS as CDR1 and YFSETQ as CDR2.

Using the deep immunoSEQ assay, multiplex PCR amplified TCR CDR3 regions from genomic DNA. For each cell subset, the extracted genomic DNA was distributed evenly across all wells of several immunoSEQ 96-well plates, and each plate served as one replicate. Each replicate PCR for sorted subsets received approximately 200 ng genomic DNA, equal to tens of thousands of T cell genomes. Purified libraries were quantified with a Qubit 3.0 fluorometer, sized on a Bioanalyzer 2100, and re-quantified with the KAPA Library Quantification kit. Every immunoSEQ 96-well plate was sequenced on a dedicated single-read 150-cycle Illumina NextSeq 550 flow cell. Concerning the study's data processing: The immunoSEQ output contained only junctional sequences without quality scores, so filtering could not match that applied to full-length reads. To assign V/J genes and CDR3, sequences were annotated against IMGT germline references using PyIR, a Python wrapper for IgBLAST v1.9. Reads were removed for weak V/J assignments (E-value above 1e-6), missing CDR3, stop codons, out-of-frame junctions, or ambiguous translated residues. V3J clonotypes were defined by identical inferred V gene, J gene, and CDR3 amino acid sequence. Percentage overlap between repertoires was computed as shared unique clonotypes divided by the size of the smaller repertoire. Repertoire richness was assessed with RTK rarefaction, the Chao1 estimator, and Recon v2.1 estimates of unobserved clonotypes. Generation probabilities for all TCRbeta clonotypes obtained by the gDNA method from a handful of donors were computed using OLGA. TCRdb took this table from immuneACCESS and kept in-frame rearrangements with V and J called. Such tables lack part of the clones; where checked against another copy, unresolved V genes explain under half of the gap, and the rest is unexplained. The DNA was the basis for D and trimming; V, J and clone size are from that table. The sample has about 680,000 clones on record, just over 90% of them singletons. Approximately 24% of the sample is in the top ten clones.

Concerning this clone itself: Its target antigen remains unknown. No base quality information exists; no much larger clone differs at one position.

Study-wide conclusions, independent of this receptor: Rarefaction of sorted-subset datasets indicated incomplete sequencing despite the large sequencing depth. Sampling was restricted to blood, and TCR repertoires in tissue are likely to differ from TCR repertoires in blood. Based on pairwise subsampling, the degree of clonotype sharing among donors was expected to be affected by sequencing depth. Larger estimated clonotype richness was generally found for naive subsets than for memory subsets. The genetic and exposure-history diversity represented was limited by the small number of donors. Sharing across several donors was observed for about 5% of naive CD4, about 4% of naive CD8, over 2% of memory CD4, and around 0.4% of memory CD8 clonotypes. Clonotypes shared by all four sorted-subset donors showed higher generation probabilities than non-shared clonotypes.

Recombination joined TRBV5-1 with TRBJ2-7, with 7 bases matching TRBD1. The material sequenced was naive CD8+ T cells sorted from blood. Reading the label with the study, this specimen's cell subset or site is: CD45RA+CCR7+. This clonotype was sampled from a young man in good health. The CDR3 loop reads CASSLEAGGTYEQYF. The base sequence is TGCGCCAGCAGCTTGGAGGCAGGGGGAACATACGAGCAGTACTTC.